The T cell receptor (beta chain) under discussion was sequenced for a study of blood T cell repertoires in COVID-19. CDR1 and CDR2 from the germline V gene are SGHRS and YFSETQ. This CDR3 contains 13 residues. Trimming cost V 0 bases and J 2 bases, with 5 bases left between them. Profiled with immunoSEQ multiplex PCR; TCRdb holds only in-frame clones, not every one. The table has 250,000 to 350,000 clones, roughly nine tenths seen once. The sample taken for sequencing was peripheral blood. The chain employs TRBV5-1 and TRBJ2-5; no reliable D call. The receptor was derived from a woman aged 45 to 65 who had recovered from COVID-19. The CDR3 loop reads CASSLGAQETQYF. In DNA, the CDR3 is TGCGCCAGCAGCTTGGGGGCACAAGAGACCCAGTACTTC.